Each of the 12 T cell receptor beta chains below was sequenced from the same sample in a study of blood T cell repertoires in COVID-19. The protocol was immunoSEQ multiplex PCR, while the TCRdb copy is restricted to in-frame clones and leaves out a portion. The data show around 65,000 clones, 79% seen once. The source material was peripheral blood. These receptors originate from a human donor in a cohort sampled during active COVID-19.

The chain links TRBV11-3 to TRBJ2-5, with TRBD1 matching 8 bases. Losses at the gene ends were 5 bases for V and 7 bases for J; bases not matched to a gene: 6. The CDR3 length is 13 residues. CDR1 is SGHNT, CDR2 YENEEA, per germline. CDR3: CASSQGQGGTQYF. Here the CDR3 DNA reads TGTGCCAGCAGCCAAGGACAGGGAGGGACCCAGTACTTC.

This chain connects TRBV6-1 to TRBJ2-7, with unresolved D. The CDR3 totals 15 residues. Per germline, CDR1 MNHNS and CDR2 SASEGT. The V end lost 1 base, the J end lost 4 bases, and 14 bases lay between the germline ends. CDR3 region: CASSEGSGGRYEQYF. CDR3 bases: TGTGCCAGCAGTGAAGGGAGTGGCGGCCGTTACGAGCAGTACTTC.

The sample holds a few counts of this clone. This sequence joins TRBV7-2 and TRBJ2-7; 10 bases fit TRBD2. This CDR3 comprises 14 residues. Germline V gives CDR1 SGHTA, CDR2 FQGNSA. V lost 6 bases to trimming and J lost 1 base; unmatched junction nucleotides: 3. CDR3 nucleotides: TGTGCCAGCAGAACTAGCGGGGATTCCTACGAGCAGTACTTC. Amino acids: CASRTSGDSYEQYF.

The rearrangement uses TRBV15 and TRBJ1-1, with D maybe TRBD1 (5 bases). Per the germline V gene, CDR1 is LNHNV and CDR2 is YYDKDF (reference sequence). V was clipped by 0 bases and J by 5 bases, with 13 bases between them. The CDR3 spans 15 residues. CDR3 in DNA: TGTGCCACCAGCAGAGAGGGGGGGATCAATACTGAAGCTTTCTTT. Residues: CATSREGGINTEAFF. Variable domain in full (rest from reference TRBV15 and TRBJ1-1): DAMVIQNPRYQVTQFGKPVTLSCSQTLNHNVMYWYQQKSSQAPKLLFHYYDKDFNNEADTPDNFQSRRPNTSFCFLDIRSPGLGDTAMYLCATSREGGINTEAFFGQGTRLTVV.

J is TRBJ2-7 and V is TRBV19; 11 bases agree with TRBD2. CDR1 and CDR2 (germline): LNHDA, SQIVND (reference sequence). The CDR3 covers 19 residues. The V and J ends lost 6 bases and 0 bases, in that order; junction bases with no gene match: 16. The CDR3 here is CASSPRGRITSGGSYEQYF. In DNA, the CDR3 is TGTGCCAGTAGCCCAAGGGGACGGATAACTAGCGGGGGCTCCTACGAGCAGTACTTC.

The genes are TRBV5-1 and TRBJ2-2; 7 bases agree with TRBD1. The junction had 8 bases not matched to a gene; V was cut back by 8 bases and J by 7 bases. The CDR3 covers 13 residues. CDR1 and CDR2 (germline): SGHRS, YFSETQ. DNA of the CDR3: TGCGCCAGTCGAGGGGGCGGCATCGGGGAGCTGTTTTTT. It codes for CASRGGGIGELFF.

V and J are TRBV5-1 and TRBJ2-7; the D gene is possibly TRBD1 (6 bases). V gave up 2 bases and J gave up 6 bases, with 18 bases separating them. Per the germline V gene, CDR1 is SGHRS and CDR2 is YFSETQ. The CDR3 loop spans 15 amino acids. CDR3 in amino acids: CASSFSQGSLREQYF. The CDR3 nucleotides are TGCGCCAGCAGCTTCTCGCAGGGGTCACTACGCGAGCAGTACTTC.

V usage is TRBV7-2 and J usage is TRBJ2-5; 8 nucleotides agree with TRBD1. CDR1 and CDR2 (germline): SGHTA, FQGNSA. V gave up 4 bases and J gave up 7 bases; unmatched junction bases: 5. The length of the CDR3 is 13 residues. CDR3 sequence reads: CASSSQGDGTQYF. Written as DNA, the CDR3 is TGTGCCAGCAGCTCACAGGGGGATGGGACCCAGTACTTC.

The chain has TRBV7-5 and TRBJ2-7; whether TRBD1, the table's D call, matches the DNA was not checked. TRBV7-5 is a documented pseudogene. This CDR3 contains 17 residues. The CDR3 region is CVRSLVARDRRGYEQYF. CDR3 nucleotide sequence: TGTGTCAGAAGCTTAGTGGCCCGGGACAGGCGTGGGTACGAGCAGTACTTC.

The chain combines TRBV11-2 with TRBJ2-2; D may be TRBD2 (6 bases). This CDR3 is built from 13 residues. Trimming shortened V by 5 bases and J by 9 bases, and 13 bases separated the two germline ends. The germline V gene encodes CDR1 SGHAT and CDR2 FQNNGV. CDR3 DNA sequence: TGTGCCAGCAGCCCGACTAGTCTCCGGGAGCTGTTTTTT. The encoded protein is CASSPTSLRELFF.

The chain recombines TRBV6-5 with TRBJ2-1; 7 bases are a match to TRBD2. Germline V gives CDR1 MNHEY, CDR2 SVGAGI. J lost 2 bases, V lost 4 bases, and 2 bases had no gene match. The CDR3 covers 14 residues. CDR3 sequence: CASSLGGTYNEQFF. As DNA, the CDR3 is TGTGCCAGCAGTTTGGGAGGGACCTACAATGAGCAGTTCTTC.

The V and J genes are TRBV6-7 and TRBJ2-5; possible D gene TRBD1, 5 bases. TRBV6-7 is identified as an open reading frame with a role that is uncertain. The CDR3 sequence is 14 residues long. Trimming removed 7 bases from V and 1 base from J, with 13 bases in between. In nucleotides, the CDR3 is TGTGCCAGCAAGATTGGGGCCTCCCAAGAGACCCAGTACTTC. Translation: CASKIGASQETQYF.